The source of this T cell receptor beta chain is a study of shared clonotypes between healthy human individuals. Study conclusions and caveats: Depth of sequencing was expected to influence donor clonotype sharing.

CD8 cells classed as naive were CD45RO-negative and positively selected for CCR7, excluding terminally differentiated effector memory CD45RA+ cells. On this clone: What it recognizes is unknown.

TCRdb's copy holds only in-frame clones and misses some; the assay was immunoSEQ multiplex PCR. Here the sample spans fewer than 1 million clones, 95% to 97% being singletons. The sequencing sample was made of naive CD8+ T cells sorted from blood. The receptor's source is a man under 40 in good health.

In nucleotides, the CDR3 is TGTGCCAGTAGTGAGGGGTACGGCTACGAGCAGTACTTC. Translated, it gives CASSEGYGYEQYF. This chain joins TRBV19 and TRBJ2-7; D tentatively reads TRBD1 or TRBD2 (5 bases each). Trimming shortened V by 5 bases and J by 3 bases, and 11 bases separated the two germline ends. CDR3 length: 13 residues. From germline, CDR1 is LNHDA and CDR2 SQIVND (reference sequence). The full variable domain, its missing parts supplied by reference TRBV19 and TRBJ2-7, is DGGITQSPKYLFRKEGQNVTLSCEQNLNHDAMYWYRQDPGQGLRLIYYSQIVNDFQKGDIAEGYSVSREKKESFPLTVTSAQKNPTAFYLCASSEGYGYEQYFGPGTRLTVT.